This T cell receptor (beta chain) was sequenced in a study of T cells in tuberculosis. Study observations and caveats: The stringent gate may have excluded weak CD1B-GMM tetramer binders.

Sorting used thawed, overnight-rested PBMC stained with anti-CD3, a viability dye and GMM-loaded CD1B tetramer. CD1B tetramers were loaded with Rhodococcus equi-derived C32 glucose monomycolate. No alpha-beta pairing information exists for these sequences. The protocol was immunoSEQ multiplex PCR, while the TCRdb copy is restricted to in-frame clones and leaves out a portion. The sample includes tens of thousands of clones, under 95% of them seen just once. This TCR derives from an adult woman with latent tuberculosis. The sequenced sample was CD1b-GMM tetramer-negative cells sorted from PBMCs.

The CDR3 nucleotides are TGTGCCAGCAGCTCGCCATCAGGGGGCCAAAGCGAAAACACCATATATTTT. It codes for CASSSPSGGQSENTIYF. V usage is TRBV13 and J usage is TRBJ1-3, with 8 bases aligning to TRBD1. Germline V gene lookup returns CDR1 PRHDT and CDR2 FYEKMQ (reference sequence). The junction had 14 bases not matched to a gene; V was cut back by 4 bases and J by 6 bases. This CDR3 spans 17 amino acids.